This T cell receptor beta chain was retrieved from a study of cytotoxic CD8 clonotypes in ibrutinib-treated CLL. The study, taken as a whole, reports: Clonality, elevated at ibrutinib response, dropped back toward baseline at progression. Pretreatment clonality was elevated relative to age-matched healthy donors and paralleled circulating CD8+ T-cell counts. Public clonotypes were rare and shrank or held steady on treatment.

Between the trimmed V and J ends, which lost 4 bases and 2 bases, there was a span of 12 bases. CDR1 is MNHNS and CDR2 is SASEGT in the germline V gene. The CDR3 sequence is 14 residues long. Sequencing was performed with immunoSEQ multiplex PCR; in TCRdb, only in-frame clones are kept and a portion is missing. The sample has some 150,000 clones, about three quarters seen once. With respect to this clone: What it recognizes is unknown.

The chain employs TRBV6-1 and TRBJ2-7; D tentatively fits TRBD1 or TRBD2 (7 bases each). This TCR came from a human donor with chronic lymphocytic leukemia. Sample: PBMCs, taken after 24 months of ibrutinib treatment. CDR3 region: CASSGAGGAYEQYF. CDR3 nucleotide sequence: TGTGCCAGCAGTGGGGCAGGGGGGGCCTACGAGCAGTACTTC.